Included here is one T cell receptor (beta chain) sequence, with context. As yet, its antigen is unknown. The data belong to a study of response to subunit inactivated influenza vaccine. The study, taken as a whole, reports: The authors put forward the suggestion that each seasonal influenza vaccination may bring in only a limited number of new T cells.

CDR1 and CDR2 (germline): LNHNV, YYDKDF (reference sequence). V was shortened by 4 bases and J by 3 bases, with 7 bases between the two germline ends. The CDR3 totals 12 residues. TCRdb reprocessed the RT-PCR reads with MiXCR, giving one entry per CDR3 protein. The repertoire has hundreds of thousands of distinct CDR3 sequences, more than 15% of them found once; the top ten carry roughly 10%. This clonotype originated in a man aged 50 to 59 who received an inactivated influenza vaccine. This material consisted of PBMCs from blood, taken about 13 days after vaccination. The chain couples TRBV15 to TRBJ2-7; possible D gene TRBD2, 6 bases. The CDR3 coding sequence is TGTGCCACCAGCAAGGAGGGCTACGAGCAGTACTTC. Its translation is CATSKEGYEQYF.